The following is a TCR beta chain sequence with its context. Its antigen is undetermined. Both 60 Vbeta primers and 13 Jbeta primers went into the PCR. Here immunoSEQ multiplex PCR was the method, and the copy in TCRdb shows in-frame clones only, minus some. The table lists roughly 200,000 clones, roughly 80% of them singletons. This record belongs to a study of cytomegalovirus exposure and HLA in healthy donors. Overall study results and limits: In vitro testing confirmed a few CMV-associated chains as specific for CMV antigens.

This CDR3 contains 14 residues. Per the germline V gene, CDR1 is LNHDA and CDR2 is SQIVND (reference sequence). V was shortened by 2 bases and J by 4 bases, with 11 bases between the two germline ends. Healthy individuals who donated bone marrow served as the donors. The sequence came from a man aged 50 to 60 in good health and CMV-seronegative. Sequenced input: PBMCs. The chain uses TRBV19 and TRBJ1-1; D perhaps matches TRBD1 (5 bases). Here the CDR3 DNA reads TGTGCCAGTAGTATATGGGGGGAAGGCACTGAAGCTTTCTTT. Translated: CASSIWGEGTEAFF.